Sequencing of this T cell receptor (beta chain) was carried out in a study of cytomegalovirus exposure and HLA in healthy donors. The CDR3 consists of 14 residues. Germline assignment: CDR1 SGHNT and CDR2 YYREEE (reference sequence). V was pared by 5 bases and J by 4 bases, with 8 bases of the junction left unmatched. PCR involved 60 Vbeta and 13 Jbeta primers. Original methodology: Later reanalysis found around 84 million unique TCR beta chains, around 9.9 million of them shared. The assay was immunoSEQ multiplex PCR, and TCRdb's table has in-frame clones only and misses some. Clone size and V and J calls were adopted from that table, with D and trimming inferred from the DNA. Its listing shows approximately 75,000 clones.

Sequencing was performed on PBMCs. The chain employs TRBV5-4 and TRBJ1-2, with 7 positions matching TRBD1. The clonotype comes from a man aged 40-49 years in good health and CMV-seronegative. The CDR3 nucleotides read TGTGCCAGCAGACCCGGGACAGTCCTCTATGGCTACACCTTC. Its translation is CASRPGTVLYGYTF.